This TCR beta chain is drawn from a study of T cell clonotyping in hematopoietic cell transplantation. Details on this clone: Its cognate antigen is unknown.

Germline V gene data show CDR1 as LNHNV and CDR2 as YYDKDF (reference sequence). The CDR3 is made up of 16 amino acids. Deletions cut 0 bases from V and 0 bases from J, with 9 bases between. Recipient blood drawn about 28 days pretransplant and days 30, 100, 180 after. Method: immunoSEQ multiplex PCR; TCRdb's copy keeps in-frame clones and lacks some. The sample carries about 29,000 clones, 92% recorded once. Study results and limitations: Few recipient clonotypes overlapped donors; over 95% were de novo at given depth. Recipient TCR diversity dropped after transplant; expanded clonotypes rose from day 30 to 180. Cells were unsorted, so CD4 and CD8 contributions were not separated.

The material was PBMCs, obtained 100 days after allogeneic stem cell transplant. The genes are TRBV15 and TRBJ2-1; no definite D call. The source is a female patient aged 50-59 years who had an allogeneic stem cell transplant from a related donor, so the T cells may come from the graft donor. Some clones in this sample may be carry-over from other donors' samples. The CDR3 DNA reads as TGTGCCACCAGCAGAGATCTCGTAAGCTCCTACAATGAGCAGTTCTTC. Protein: CATSRDLVSSYNEQFF.